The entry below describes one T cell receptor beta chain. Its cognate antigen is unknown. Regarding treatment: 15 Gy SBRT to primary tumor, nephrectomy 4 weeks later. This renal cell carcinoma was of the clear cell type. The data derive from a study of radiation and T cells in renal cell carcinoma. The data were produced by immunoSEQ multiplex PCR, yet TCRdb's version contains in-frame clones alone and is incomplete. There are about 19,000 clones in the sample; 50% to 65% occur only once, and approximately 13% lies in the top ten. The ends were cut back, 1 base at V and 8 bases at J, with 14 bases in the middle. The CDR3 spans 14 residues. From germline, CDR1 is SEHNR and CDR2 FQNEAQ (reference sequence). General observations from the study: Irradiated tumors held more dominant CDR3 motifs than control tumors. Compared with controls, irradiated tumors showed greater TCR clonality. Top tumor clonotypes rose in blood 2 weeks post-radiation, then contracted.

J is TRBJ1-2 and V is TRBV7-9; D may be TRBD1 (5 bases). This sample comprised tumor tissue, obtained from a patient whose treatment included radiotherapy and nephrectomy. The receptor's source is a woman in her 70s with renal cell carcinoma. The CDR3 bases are TGTGCCAGCAGCTTAGTTCAGGGTACGGGAGGCTACACCTTC. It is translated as CASSLVQGTGGYTF.